The rows below give T cell receptor beta chains drawn from one sample of a study of control samples from healthy donors and cancer patients. Repertoires were generated with immunoSEQ multiplex PCR, while TCRdb's copy carries only in-frame clones and drops some. The sample has over 100,000 clones, more than 85% seen once. The sequencing input was blood. Receptors originate from a woman aged 50 to 65 in good health. CDR3s include the opening cysteine and the closing phenylalanine or tryptophan. A D gene is named only where the DNA matches it firmly. A clone size is listed for some rows: how often the clone was seen (once, few, many), or a class if it is expanded.

TRBV30	NA	TRBJ1-2	NA	CAWTPDTLGGYTF	TGTGCCTGGACCCCGGACACCTTGGGTGGCTACACCTTC
TRBV11-3	NA	TRBJ1-1	NA	CASSKRGSSMNTEAFF	TGTGCCAGCAGCAAACGGGGTTCCTCAATGAACACTGAAGCTTTCTTT
TRBV27	NA	TRBJ1-2	TRBD1	CASSFWTGYGYTF	TGTGCCAGCAGTTTTTGGACAGGCTATGGCTACACCTTC
TRBV5-1	NA	TRBJ2-6	NA	CASSWRGRQGSISGANVLTF	TGCGCCAGCAGCTGGAGGGGCCGACAGGGTTCGATTTCTGGGGCCAACGTCCTGACTTTC
TRBV7-2	NA	TRBJ1-5	NA	CASSSVRNQPQHF	TGTGCCAGCAGCAGCGTCCGAAATCAGCCCCAGCATTTT
TRBV13	NA	TRBJ2-3	TRBD2	CASSPRTSGADTQYF	TGTGCCAGCAGCCCGCGGACTAGCGGGGCAGATACGCAGTATTTT
TRBV28	NA	TRBJ1-6	NA	CASSLRGHYNSPLHF	TGTGCCAGCAGTTTAAGGGGACATTACAATTCACCCCTCCACTTT
TRBV24-1	NA	TRBJ2-1	NA	CATSDWGSNNEQFF	TGTGCCACCAGTGATTGGGGCAGCAACAATGAGCAGTTCTTC
TRBV18	NA	TRBJ1-5	TRBD1	CASSLGQGQMNQPQHF	TGTGCCAGCTCACTCGGACAGGGGCAAATGAATCAGCCCCAGCATTTT
TRBV18	NA	TRBJ2-3	TRBD2	CASSPAGASTDTQYF	TGTGCCAGCTCACCCGCGGGAGCTAGCACAGATACGCAGTATTTT
TRBV9	NA	TRBJ2-1	TRBD2	CASSVGTSVYNEQFF	TGTGCCAGCAGCGTCGGGACTAGCGTTTACAATGAGCAGTTCTTC
TRBV6-5	few	TRBJ1-2	NA	CASSQGQINGYTF	TGTGCCAGCAGCCAAGGACAGATCAATGGCTACACCTTC
TRBV19	NA	TRBJ1-4	NA	CASSITTNEKLFF	TGTGCCAGTAGTATCACAACTAATGAAAAACTGTTTTTT
TRBV7-2	NA	TRBJ1-2	NA	CASSSQRGGGYGYTF	TGTGCCAGCAGCTCCCAGAGGGGGGGCGGCTATGGCTACACCTTC
TRBV19	NA	TRBJ2-1	TRBD2	CASSSSGGYNEQFF	TGTGCCAGCTCCTCTAGCGGGGGGTACAATGAGCAGTTCTTC
TRBV4-3	NA	TRBJ1-1	NA	CASSQGGRSTEAFF	TGCGCCAGCAGCCAAGGGGGTAGGAGTACTGAAGCTTTCTTT
TRBV4-1	NA	TRBJ2-7	TRBD1	CASSLGQGYYEQYF	TGCGCCAGCAGCCTGGGACAGGGCTACTACGAGCAGTACTTC
TRBV12-3/TRBV12-4	NA	TRBJ1-2	NA	CASSPTVEGYTF	TGTGCCAGCAGTCCCACAGTGGAGGGATACACCTTC
TRBV19	few	TRBJ1-5	NA	CASSIGDQPQHF	TGTGCCAGTAGTATTGGGGATCAGCCCCAGCATTTT
TRBV7-9	NA	TRBJ2-1	TRBD2	CASDSRDSGYNEQFF	TGTGCCAGCGACTCCCGGGATAGCGGGTACAATGAGCAGTTCTTC
TRBV7-9	once	TRBJ2-4	NA	CASSLPTVNIQYF	TGTGCCAGCAGCCTCCCGACGGTCAACATTCAGTACTTC
TRBV15	NA	TRBJ1-1	TRBD1	CATSRRQGNTEAFF	TGTGCCACCAGCAGGAGACAGGGGAACACTGAAGCTTTCTTT
TRBV5-8	NA	TRBJ2-3	NA	CASSLPNTDTQYF	TGTGCCAGCAGCTTGCCCAACACAGATACGCAGTATTTT
TRBV6-2/TRBV6-3	NA	TRBJ1-2	TRBD1	CASSYAKTGRHGYTF	TGTGCCAGCAGTTACGCGAAGACAGGGCGGCATGGCTACACCTTC
TRBV6-5	NA	TRBJ1-2	NA	CASSYGGFQGIGYTF	TGTGCCAGCAGTTACGGGGGCTTTCAGGGGATTGGCTACACCTTC
TRBV4-1	NA	TRBJ2-1	TRBD1	CASSHAAGDSYNEQFF	TGCGCCAGCAGCCATGCTGCCGGGGACAGCTACAATGAGCAGTTCTTC
TRBV5-6	NA	TRBJ2-1	NA	CASSSIRGGWLNEQFF	TGTGCCAGCAGCTCCATCCGAGGGGGTTGGTTGAATGAGCAGTTCTTC
TRBV7-6	NA	TRBJ2-7	TRBD1	CASSPGTESYEQYF	TGTGCCAGCAGCCCGGGGACAGAGAGCTACGAGCAGTACTTC
TRBV21-1	NA	TRBJ1-5	NA	CASSQGVIGHQPQHF	TGTGCCAGCAGCCAGGGGGTAATTGGGCATCAGCCCCAGCATTTT
TRBV10-1	NA	TRBJ2-1	TRBD1	CASSLGTGPNEQFF	TGCGCCAGCAGTTTAGGGACAGGACCCAATGAGCAGTTCTTC
TRBV2	NA	TRBJ1-2	NA	CASTRVNRGYTF	TGTGCCAGCACGAGGGTCAACCGTGGCTACACCTTC
TRBV6-5	NA	TRBJ1-2	NA	CATRGGWEGYTF	TGTGCCACCCGAGGAGGGTGGGAGGGCTACACCTTC
TRBV6-6	NA	TRBJ2-7	NA	CASRPSSYEQYF	TGTGCCAGCAGGCCGAGCTCCTACGAGCAGTACTTC
TRBV6-5	NA	TRBJ2-3	TRBD2	CASRRRGSSTDTQYF	TGTGCCAGCAGACGGCGGGGGAGTAGCACAGATACGCAGTATTTT
TRBV7-3	NA	TRBJ2-1	NA	CASGQETEQFF	TGTGCCAGCGGTCAGGAGACTGAGCAGTTCTTC
TRBV28	NA	TRBJ2-1	TRBD1	CASSLTGTGGSNEQFF	TGTGCCAGCAGTTTGACCGGGACAGGGGGAAGCAATGAGCAGTTCTTC
TRBV11-2	NA	TRBJ1-4	TRBD1	CASSPPGQGYEKLFF	TGTGCCAGCAGTCCCCCGGGACAGGGATATGAAAAACTGTTTTTT
TRBV18	NA	TRBJ1-1	NA	CASSPENTEAFF	TGTGCCAGCTCACCAGAAAACACTGAAGCTTTCTTT
TRBV7-2	NA	TRBJ2-3	NA	CASSSGTDTQYF	TGTGCCAGCAGCTCCGGAACAGATACGCAGTATTTT
TRBV10-2	NA	TRBJ1-2	TRBD1	CASRGQGVYGYTF	TGCGCCAGCAGGGGACAGGGAGTCTATGGCTACACCTTC
TRBV6-4	once	TRBJ1-1	NA	CASRERGRVNTEAFF	TGTGCCAGCAGGGAGCGTGGGAGGGTGAACACTGAAGCTTTCTTT
TRBV19	NA	TRBJ2-1	NA	CASSLRGELYNEQFF	TGTGCCAGTAGCTTAAGGGGAGAGTTATACAATGAGCAGTTCTTC
TRBV3-1/TRBV3-2	NA	TRBJ2-1	TRBD2	CASSQGVSGGVNEQFF	TGTGCCAGCAGCCAAGGTGTTAGCGGGGGGGTCAATGAGCAGTTCTTC
TRBV25-1	NA	TRBJ1-1	NA	CASRELNTEAFF	TGTGCCAGCAGGGAGCTAAACACTGAAGCTTTCTTT
TRBV4-1	NA	TRBJ1-5	NA	CASSQQANQPQHF	TGCGCCAGCAGCCAACAGGCGAATCAGCCCCAGCATTTT
TRBV11-2	NA	TRBJ2-7	NA	CASSPSVEQYF	TGTGCCAGCAGCCCCTCGGTCGAGCAGTACTTC
TRBV6-2/TRBV6-3	NA	TRBJ2-1	NA	CASSYIVSEQFF	TGTGCCAGCAGTTACATAGTGAGTGAGCAGTTCTTC
TRBV4-1	NA	TRBJ1-5	TRBD1	CASSQADRDNQPQHF	TGCGCCAGCAGCCAAGCGGACAGGGATAATCAGCCCCAGCATTTT
TRBV7-6	NA	TRBJ2-1	TRBD2	CASSTGTSGTNEQFF	TGTGCCAGCAGCACCGGGACTAGCGGGACCAATGAGCAGTTCTTC
TRBV18	NA	TRBJ2-5	NA	CASSPRIAIGLGTQYF	TGTGCCAGCTCACCGCGTATAGCGATCGGGTTGGGGACCCAGTACTTC
TRBV27	NA	TRBJ2-1	TRBD1	CACSTGQGAYNEQFF	TGTGCCTGTAGTACAGGACAGGGGGCATACAATGAGCAGTTCTTC
TRBV24-1	NA	TRBJ2-2	TRBD2	CATSREAGELFF	TGTGCCACCAGTCGGGAGGCCGGGGAGCTGTTTTTT
TRBV30	NA	TRBJ1-2	NA	CAWSTIRGGYGYTF	TGTGCCTGGAGCACCATAAGGGGGGGCTATGGCTACACCTTC
TRBV5-4	many	TRBJ2-3	TRBD2	CASSGRGVDTQYF	TGTGCCAGCAGCGGACGGGGGGTAGATACGCAGTATTTT